These 13 T cell receptor beta chains were sequenced from one sample in a study of shared clonotypes between healthy human individuals. The protocol was immunoSEQ multiplex PCR, while the TCRdb copy is restricted to in-frame clones and leaves out a portion. The profile shows about 1.1 million clones, approximately 75% of them singletons. Sequencing was carried out using memory CD4+ T cells from PBMCs. Subset of the sample: CD45RA-negative fraction. These receptors came from a man between 18 and 29 years old in good health. Some clones in this sample may be carry-over from other donors' samples.

V usage is TRBV7-8 and J usage is TRBJ2-3; TRBD1 agrees at 9 bases. Germline CDR1 is SGHVS and CDR2 is FQNEAQ. Unmatched junction bases numbered 16, after V lost 2 bases and J lost 4 bases. The CDR3 extends over 19 amino acids. As DNA, the CDR3 is TGTGCCAGCAGCTTACTCCTTAAGGGGGGACAGGGAATCTCAGATACGCAGTATTTT. Amino acid sequence: CASSLLLKGGQGISDTQYF.

The J gene is TRBJ2-3, the V gene TRBV10-1; no firm D call. The CDR3 covers 12 residues. The V and J ends lost 2 bases and 8 bases respectively, with 8 bases between them. Germline CDR1 is WNHNN and CDR2 is SYGVQD (reference sequence). The CDR3 loop is CASSEGWATQYF. CDR3 DNA sequence: TGCGCCAGCAGTGAGGGTTGGGCTACGCAGTATTTT.

This clone was counted a few times. This chain connects TRBV6-1 to TRBJ2-7; TRBD1 matches at 8 bases. CDR3 size: 15 residues. The germline V gene has CDR1 MNHNS and CDR2 SASEGT. The junction had 5 bases not matched to a gene; V was cut back by 1 base and J by 3 bases. CDR3 in DNA: TGTGCCAGCAGTGAAGGTGGGACAGGTTACTACGAGCAGTACTTC. Encoded protein: CASSEGGTGYYEQYF.

The CDR3, as DNA: TGTGCCAGCAGTTACTTCTATGGCTACACCTTC. Its protein is CASSYFYGYTF. The J gene is TRBJ1-2, the V gene TRBV28, with D hard to call. The CDR3 is 11 amino acids. The V and J ends lost 4 bases and 4 bases respectively, with 4 bases between them. The germline V gene encodes CDR1 MDHEN and CDR2 SYDVKM.

The chain has TRBV4-1 and TRBJ2-6; either TRBD1 or TRBD2 may supply D (5 bases each). CDR1 and CDR2 from the germline V gene are MGHRA and YSYEKL. CDR3 size: 16 residues. Between the trimmed V and J ends, which lost 7 bases and 10 bases, there was a span of 23 bases. CDR3 DNA: TGCGCCAGCACCAGGGACGGAGACAGCTGGTGGAACGTCCTGACTTTC. This encodes CASTRDGDSWWNVLTF.

The chain is built from TRBV7-9 and TRBJ2-5, with 8 nucleotides matching TRBD1. This CDR3 region has 16 residues. CDR1 and CDR2 (germline): SEHNR, FQNEAQ (reference sequence). Losses at the gene ends were 3 bases for V and 2 bases for J; bases not matched to a gene: 8. Here the CDR3 reads CASSFRQDRAQETQYF. For the CDR3, the DNA is TGTGCCAGCAGCTTCCGGCAGGACAGGGCTCAAGAGACCCAGTACTTC.

Regarding this clone: The identical CDR3 is also encoded by other nucleotide sequences in the sample. The rearrangement uses TRBV6-5 and TRBJ2-5; 8 bases agree with TRBD2. Germline-derived CDR1 and CDR2 are MNHEY and SVGAGI. This CDR3 has 13 residues. With V trimmed by 4 bases and J by 5 bases, 3 bases remained unmatched. The CDR3: CASSSAGVETQYF. Here the CDR3 DNA reads TGTGCCAGCAGTTCAGCGGGAGTGGAGACCCAGTACTTC.

This sequence joins TRBV9 and TRBJ2-3; D uncertain. The CDR3 extends over 14 amino acids. The germline gives CDR1 SGDLS, CDR2 YYNGEE. Between the trimmed V and J ends, which lost 0 bases and 4 bases, there was a span of 9 bases. This CDR3 reads CASSVATWADTQYF. CDR3 sequence (DNA): TGTGCCAGCAGCGTAGCTACTTGGGCAGATACGCAGTATTTT.

The rearrangement joins TRBV27 to TRBJ2-2; D tentatively fits TRBD1 or TRBD2 (5 bases each). Germline V gene sequence: CDR1 MNHEY, CDR2 SMNVEV (reference sequence). V lost 3 bases and J lost 2, with 10 bases in between. The CDR3 runs 15 residues. CDR3 amino acids: CASSFRGGNTGELFF. Here the CDR3 DNA reads TGTGCCAGCAGTTTTCGTGGGGGAAACACCGGGGAGCTGTTTTTT.

This chain links TRBV6-1 with TRBJ1-1, with D uncertain. CDR1 is MNHNS, CDR2 SASEGT, per germline. With 7 bases removed from V and 2 bases from J, the gap between germline ends came to 5 bases. This CDR3 has 11 amino acids. CDR3 coding DNA: TGTGCCAGCAAGATAAACACTGAAGCTTTCTTT. This encodes CASKINTEAFF.

The CDR3 reads CSVGTRQGNGELFF. CDR3 nucleotides: TGCAGCGTAGGTACTAGACAGGGGAACGGGGAGCTGTTTTTT. The J gene is TRBJ2-2, the V gene TRBV29-1, with 8 bases lining up with TRBD1. The V segment lost 6 bases and the J segment 7 bases; nucleotides outside the gene matches: 10. Germline CDR1 is SQVTM and CDR2 is ANQGSEA. The CDR3 is 14 residues long.

The chain is built from TRBV30 and TRBJ1-1; maybe TRBD1 (5 bases). Germline CDR1 reads GTSNPN; CDR2 reads SVGIG (reference sequence). The CDR3 covers 16 residues. The ends were cut back, 7 bases at V and 1 base at J, with 22 bases in the middle. This CDR3 reads CAFYKQPGTRNTEAFF. As DNA, the CDR3 is TGTGCCTTCTACAAACAACCCGGGACGAGGAACACTGAAGCTTTCTTT.

The V call is TRBV11-2, the J call TRBJ1-1, with a possible D match to TRBD1 (5 bases). Germline V gives CDR1 SGHAT, CDR2 FQNNGV. This CDR3 is 16 amino acids long. V lost 0 bases and J 4 bases, leaving 15 bases between the germline ends. The DNA of the CDR3 is TGTGCCAGCAGCTTAGATAGGGACTGGTTGGGCACTGAAGCTTTCTTT. The encoded protein is CASSLDRDWLGTEAFF.